These 18 T cell receptor beta chains were all obtained from the same sample, sequenced in a study of shared clonotypes between healthy human individuals (dated by TCRdb to the early 2020s). Library generation was performed with the immunoSEQ multiplex PCR assay. This immuneACCESS table, as held by TCRdb, lists in-frame sequences with V and J called but not all clones. Of the missing ones, under half trace to an unresolved V gene in checked studies; the others have no known cause. The sample table contains roughly 2,300,000 clones; only one count was recorded for around 90% of them. More than 0.35% of the sample lies in the top ten. Sequenced material: naive CD4+ T cells from PBMCs. The label giving this sample's cell subset or site can be read as: CD45RA+ positively selected. The receptors originated from a man younger than 35 in good health. Some clones in this sample may be carry-over from other donors' samples.

The V and J genes are TRBV19 and TRBJ1-2, with D hard to call. There are 12 residues in the CDR3. V dropped 9 bases and J dropped 4 bases, with 12 bases sitting between them. CDR1 is LNHDA and CDR2 is SQIVND in the germline V gene (reference sequence). The CDR3 loop reads CASRTETYGYTF. Written as DNA, the CDR3 is TGTGCCAGCCGGACGGAAACCTATGGCTACACCTTC.

This chain uses TRBV6-5 with TRBJ2-1; D possibly uses TRBD1 or TRBD2 (5 bases each). V lost 6 bases and J lost 6, with 18 bases in between. The CDR3 consists of 15 residues. CDR1 and CDR2 (germline): MNHEY, SVGAGI. The CDR3 nucleotides read TGTGCCAGCAGGTCCGGGACCCGAGGCGTCAATGAGCAGTTCTTC. Amino acid sequence: CASRSGTRGVNEQFF.

J is TRBJ2-2 and V is TRBV18; TRBD2 agrees at 7 bases. This CDR3 has 16 residues. V lost 6 bases and J lost 7; bases outside the gene matches: 14. CDR1 and CDR2 (germline): KGHSH, LQKENI. CDR3 region: CASSLSQLANGGELFF. DNA of the CDR3: TGTGCCAGCTCTCTCTCGCAACTAGCGAACGGCGGGGAGCTGTTTTTT.

This clone was recorded once. The V and J genes are TRBV21-1 and TRBJ2-7; TRBD2, as called in the table, went unchecked against the DNA. TRBV21-1 is given as a pseudogene. The CDR3 extends over 16 amino acids. CDR3: CASSKGRIEGSYEQYF. The CDR3 DNA reads as TGTGCCAGCAGCAAAGGTAGGATTGAGGGATCCTACGAGCAGTACTTC.

The chain couples TRBV19 to TRBJ1-1; tentatively, D is TRBD1 (5 bases). In germline, CDR1 is LNHDA, CDR2 SQIVND (reference sequence). With 5 bases removed from V and 4 bases from J, the gap between germline ends came to 11 bases. The CDR3 extends over 13 amino acids. CDR3 nucleotide sequence: TGTGCCAGTAGTCACGGGACTGGCACTGAAGCTTTCTTT. Protein sequence: CASSHGTGTEAFF. The full variable domain, completed using reference TRBV19 and TRBJ1-1, is DGGITQSPKYLFRKEGQNVTLSCEQNLNHDAMYWYRQDPGQGLRLIYYSQIVNDFQKGDIAEGYSVSREKKESFPLTVTSAQKNPTAFYLCASSHGTGTEAFFGQGTRLTVV.

This chain joins TRBV6-1 and TRBJ2-1; 12 bases map to TRBD2. The V gene end was trimmed by 5 bases and the J gene end by 8 bases; junction bases not matched to a gene: 7. This CDR3 comprises 15 residues. The germline gives CDR1 MNHNS, CDR2 SASEGT. The CDR3 nucleotides are TGTGCCAGCAGTTCCGGACTAGCGGGATCAGATGAGCAGTTCTTC. Amino acid sequence: CASSSGLAGSDEQFF.

Details on this clone: Within the sample, other DNA sequences also encode this same CDR3. The gene calls are TRBV6-4 and TRBJ2-1; D tentatively reads TRBD1 or TRBD2 (5 bases each). This CDR3 comprises 15 residues. Deletions cut 3 bases from V and 0 bases from J, with 9 bases between. Germline loops: CDR1 MRHNA, CDR2 SNTAGT. The CDR3 DNA reads TGTGCCAGCAGTGAGGCAGGGAGCTCCTACAATGAGCAGTTCTTC. It codes for CASSEAGSSYNEQFF.

Here the CDR3 DNA reads TGCGCCAGCAGCTTGCCGGGAGGGCCGGGCAATGAGCAGTTCTTC. Translation gives CASSLPGGPGNEQFF. The V and J genes are TRBV5-1 and TRBJ2-1; 8 bases map to TRBD2. The CDR3 totals 15 residues. Germline assignment: CDR1 SGHRS and CDR2 YFSETQ. Trimming cost V 1 base and J 6 bases; bases outside gene matches: 6.

V gene TRBV4-2 combines with J gene TRBJ2-1, with 7 bases matching TRBD2. Per germline, CDR1 LGHNA and CDR2 YNFKEQ. The CDR3 is 16 residues long. V lost 0 bases and J lost 2; bases outside the gene matches: 4. CDR3 sequence reads: CASSQEGGGAYNEQFF. The CDR3 DNA reads TGTGCCAGCAGCCAAGAAGGTGGGGGGGCCTACAATGAGCAGTTCTTC.

The CDR3: CASSVLEQYF. The DNA for the CDR3 is TGTGCCAGCAGTGTGTTGGAGCAGTACTTC. The chain employs TRBV2 and TRBJ2-5; unclear D gene. Germline V gives CDR1 SNHLY, CDR2 FYNNEI. The CDR3 is 10 residues long. V was pared by 4 bases and J by 11 bases, with 8 bases between. Together with reference TRBV2 and TRBJ2-5, the CDR3 gives the full variable domain: EPEVTQTPSHQVTQMGQEVILRCVPISNHLYFYWYRQILGQKVEFLVSFYNNEISEKSEIFDDQFSVERPDGSNFTLKIRSTKLEDSAMYFCASSVLEQYFGPGTRLLVL.

The V and J genes are TRBV5-4 and TRBJ1-2, with TRBD1 matching 11 bases. V was clipped by 5 bases and J by 4 bases; unmatched bases: 7. The CDR3 spans 15 residues. Germline-derived CDR1 and CDR2 are SGHNT and YYREEE (reference sequence). The CDR3: CASRSDRGRGYGYTF. The CDR3 nucleotides read TGTGCCAGCAGATCGGACAGGGGGCGGGGCTATGGCTACACCTTC.

The chain employs TRBV6-5 and TRBJ2-7, with TRBD1 matching over 7 bases. Germline assignment: CDR1 MNHEY and CDR2 SVGAGI. Trimming took 6 bases from V and 4 from J; bases not matched to a gene: 12. The CDR3 consists of 15 residues. In nucleotides, the CDR3 is TGTGCCAGCAGGGAAAGACAGGGCGAAACATACGAGCAGTACTTC. Translated, it gives CASRERQGETYEQYF.

This clone was counted a few times. This chain uses TRBV5-1 with TRBJ1-1; 8 bases match TRBD1. The length of the CDR3 is 13 residues. Germline-derived CDR1 and CDR2 are SGHRS and YFSETQ. V trimming: 4 bases; J trimming: 1 base; junction bases outside the gene matches: 0. For the CDR3, the DNA is TGCGCCAGCAGCCAGGGGGCGAACACTGAAGCTTTCTTT. Residues: CASSQGANTEAFF.

The J gene is TRBJ2-6, the V gene TRBV7-8, with D hard to call. Germline V lookup: CDR1 SGHVS, CDR2 FQNEAQ. The germline V and J ends were trimmed by 5 bases and 0 bases, with 5 bases remaining between them. The CDR3 covers 14 residues. As DNA, the CDR3 is TGTGCCAGCAGCCCACGCTCTGGGGCCAACGTCCTGACTTTC. It is translated as CASSPRSGANVLTF.

V and J are TRBV28 and TRBJ1-2, with 8 bases matching TRBD1. Germline CDR1 reads MDHEN; CDR2 reads SYDVKM. The ends lost 2 bases at V and 7 bases at J; junction bases unmatched: 3. The CDR3 contains 13 residues. Here the CDR3 reads CASSLQGAIGYTF. DNA of the CDR3: TGTGCCAGCAGTTTACAGGGGGCGATTGGCTACACCTTC.

This clone was recorded once. V and J are TRBV29-1 and TRBJ2-5, with D tentatively TRBD2 (6 bases). V was trimmed by 8 bases and J by 2 bases, leaving 12 bases between them. CDR3 size: 12 residues. Germline V CDR1 and CDR2: SQVTM, ANQGSEA. CDR3 coding DNA: TGCAGCTCGGAGGGCCAGCAAGAGACCCAGTACTTC. As protein: CSSEGQQETQYF. Based on the CDR3 plus reference TRBV29-1 and TRBJ2-5, the full variable domain is SAVISQKPSRDICQRGTSLTIQCQVDSQVTMMFWYRQQPGQSLTLIATANQGSEATYESGFVIDKFPISRPNLTFSTLTVSNMSPEDSSIYLCSSEGQQETQYFGPGTRLLVL.

The chain employs TRBV29-1 and TRBJ2-3; TRBD1 is a possible D gene (6 bases). Per the germline V gene, CDR1 is SQVTM and CDR2 is ANQGSEA. The CDR3 runs to 15 residues. The V and J ends lost 0 bases and 7 bases respectively, with 17 bases between them. CDR3 sequence reads: CSVEESPGRGYTQYF. CDR3 nucleotide sequence: TGCAGCGTTGAAGAAAGCCCAGGCAGGGGATATACGCAGTATTTT.

The chain combines TRBV5-1 with TRBJ1-5, with 7 positions matching TRBD1. CDR3 length: 17 amino acids. V dropped 0 bases and J dropped 5; count of bases not matched to a gene: 11. Germline V lookup: CDR1 SGHRS, CDR2 YFSETQ. CDR3 in amino acids: CASSLGPAGGEDQPQHF. CDR3 nucleotide sequence: TGCGCCAGCAGCTTGGGGCCCGCAGGGGGAGAGGATCAGCCCCAGCATTTT.